The 2 T cell receptor beta chains below come from one sample, sequenced in a study of graft-versus-host responses after intestinal transplantation. What these receptors recognize is not known. Produced via immunoSEQ multiplex PCR; TCRdb's table is partial and in-frame only. The table includes just over 85,000 clones, around 92% detected once. Sequencing was performed on unstimulated CD8+ T cells sorted from spleen or lymph node cells, taken before transplant. The source of these receptors is a human donor who was the organ donor for an intestinal transplant.

Written as DNA, the CDR3 is TGTGCCAGCAGCGTAGCTGAGGCAGGGGGCACCTACGAGCAGTACTTC. Protein: CASSVAEAGGTYEQYF. The V call is TRBV9, the J call TRBJ2-7; 8 nucleotides line up with TRBD1. J was trimmed by 2 bases and V by 0 bases; bases with no gene match: 7. The CDR3 has 16 amino acids. CDR1 and CDR2 (germline): SGDLS, YYNGEE.

The rearrangement links TRBV4-2 to TRBJ2-7; TRBD2 agrees at 10 bases. Trimming at V came to 3 bases and at J to 4 bases, leaving 6 bases not matched to a gene. This CDR3 has 15 amino acids. Per germline, CDR1 LGHNA and CDR2 YNFKEQ. The CDR3 nucleotides read TGTGCCAGCAGCCATACTAGCGGGATCCCATACGAGCAGTACTTC. Translation: CASSHTSGIPYEQYF.